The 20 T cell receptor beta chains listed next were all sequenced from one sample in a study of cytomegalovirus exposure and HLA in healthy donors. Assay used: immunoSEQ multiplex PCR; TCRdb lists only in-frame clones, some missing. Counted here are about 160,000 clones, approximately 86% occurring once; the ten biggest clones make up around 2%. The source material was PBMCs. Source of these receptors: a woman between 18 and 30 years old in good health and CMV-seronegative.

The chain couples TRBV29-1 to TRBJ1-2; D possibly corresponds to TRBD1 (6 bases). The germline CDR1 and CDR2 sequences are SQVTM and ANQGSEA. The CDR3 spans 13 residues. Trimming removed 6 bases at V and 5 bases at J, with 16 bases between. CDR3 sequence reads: CSVRPDSGYGYTF. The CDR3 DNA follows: TGCAGCGTCCGCCCGGACAGCGGATATGGCTACACCTTC. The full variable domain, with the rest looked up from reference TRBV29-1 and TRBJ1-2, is SAVISQKPSRDICQRGTSLTIQCQVDSQVTMMFWYRQQPGQSLTLIATANQGSEATYESGFVIDKFPISRPNLTFSTLTVSNMSPEDSSIYLCSVRPDSGYGYTFGSGTRLTVV.

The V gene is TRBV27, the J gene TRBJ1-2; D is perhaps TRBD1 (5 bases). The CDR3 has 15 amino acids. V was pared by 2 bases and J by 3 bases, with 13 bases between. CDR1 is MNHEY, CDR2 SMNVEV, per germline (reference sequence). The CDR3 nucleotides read TGTGCCAGCAGTTTAGTGGCGGGGGGGGACTATGGCTACACCTTC. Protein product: CASSLVAGGDYGYTF.

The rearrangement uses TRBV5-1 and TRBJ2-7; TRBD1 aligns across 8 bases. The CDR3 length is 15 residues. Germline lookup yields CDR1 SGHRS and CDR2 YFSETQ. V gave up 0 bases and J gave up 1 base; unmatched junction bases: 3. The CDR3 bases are TGCGCCAGCAGCTTGGACAGGGGGGTGTCCTACGAGCAGTACTTC. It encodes CASSLDRGVSYEQYF.

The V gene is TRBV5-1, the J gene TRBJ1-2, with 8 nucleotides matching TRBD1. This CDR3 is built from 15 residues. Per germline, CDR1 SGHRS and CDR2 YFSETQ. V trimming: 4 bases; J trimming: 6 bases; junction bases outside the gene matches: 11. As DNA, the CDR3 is TGCGCCAGCAGCCCTACTGGCGCGACAGGGGATGGCTACACCTTC. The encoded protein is CASSPTGATGDGYTF.

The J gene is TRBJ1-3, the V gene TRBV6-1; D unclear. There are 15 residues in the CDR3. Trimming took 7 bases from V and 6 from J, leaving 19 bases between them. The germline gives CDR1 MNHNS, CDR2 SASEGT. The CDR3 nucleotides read TGTGCCAGCACAGAGACTCTATCAAAGGCAAACACCATATATTTT. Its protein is CASTETLSKANTIYF.

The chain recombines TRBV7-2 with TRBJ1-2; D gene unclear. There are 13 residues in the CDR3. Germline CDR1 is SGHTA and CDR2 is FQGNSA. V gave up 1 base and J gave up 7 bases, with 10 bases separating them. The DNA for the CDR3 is TGTGCCAGCAGCTTAGACGTGCGGGGTGGCTACACCTTC. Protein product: CASSLDVRGGYTF.

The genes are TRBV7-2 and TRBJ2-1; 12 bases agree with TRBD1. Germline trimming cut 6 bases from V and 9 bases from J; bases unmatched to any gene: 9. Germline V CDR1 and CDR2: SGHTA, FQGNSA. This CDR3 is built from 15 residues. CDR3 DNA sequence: TGTGCCAGCAGATCCGGGACAGGGGGCTCCTTTGAGCAGTTCTTC. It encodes CASRSGTGGSFEQFF.

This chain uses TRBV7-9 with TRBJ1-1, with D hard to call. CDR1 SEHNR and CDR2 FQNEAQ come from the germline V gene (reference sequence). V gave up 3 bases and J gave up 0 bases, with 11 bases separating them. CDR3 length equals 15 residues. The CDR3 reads CASSFTGILNTEAFF. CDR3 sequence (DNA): TGTGCCAGCAGCTTTACCGGTATCCTGAACACTGAAGCTTTCTTT.

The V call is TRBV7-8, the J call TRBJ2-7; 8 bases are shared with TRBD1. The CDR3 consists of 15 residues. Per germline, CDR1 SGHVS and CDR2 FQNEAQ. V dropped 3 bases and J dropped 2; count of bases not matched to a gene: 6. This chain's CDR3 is CASSLPGTGPYEQYF. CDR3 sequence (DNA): TGTGCCAGCAGCTTGCCCGGGACAGGACCCTACGAGCAGTACTTC.

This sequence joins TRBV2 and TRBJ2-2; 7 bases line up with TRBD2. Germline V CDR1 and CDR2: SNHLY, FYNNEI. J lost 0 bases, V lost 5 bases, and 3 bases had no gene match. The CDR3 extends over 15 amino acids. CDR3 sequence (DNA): TGTGCCAGCAGTATGGCGGGGGCGAACACCGGGGAGCTGTTTTTT. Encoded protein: CASSMAGANTGELFF.

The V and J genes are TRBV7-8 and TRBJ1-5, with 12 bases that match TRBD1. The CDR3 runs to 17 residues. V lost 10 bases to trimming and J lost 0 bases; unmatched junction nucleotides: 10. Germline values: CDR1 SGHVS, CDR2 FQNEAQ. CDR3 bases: TGTGCCAACCCACCGGGACAGGGGGCAGATAGCAATCAGCCCCAGCATTTT. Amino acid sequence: CANPPGQGADSNQPQHF.

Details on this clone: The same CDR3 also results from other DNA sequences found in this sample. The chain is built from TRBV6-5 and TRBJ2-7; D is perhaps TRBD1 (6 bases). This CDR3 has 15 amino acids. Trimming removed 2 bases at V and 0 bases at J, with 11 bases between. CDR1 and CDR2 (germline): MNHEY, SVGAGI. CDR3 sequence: CASSYGADSSYEQYF. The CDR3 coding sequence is TGTGCCAGCAGTTACGGGGCGGACAGCTCCTACGAGCAGTACTTC.

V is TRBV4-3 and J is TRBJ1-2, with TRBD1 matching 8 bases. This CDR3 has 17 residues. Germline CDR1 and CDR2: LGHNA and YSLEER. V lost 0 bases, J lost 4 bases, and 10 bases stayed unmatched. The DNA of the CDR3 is TGCGCCAGCAGCCAAGATAGGTCAGGGGGCGGTGTCTATGGCTACACCTTC. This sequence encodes CASSQDRSGGGVYGYTF.

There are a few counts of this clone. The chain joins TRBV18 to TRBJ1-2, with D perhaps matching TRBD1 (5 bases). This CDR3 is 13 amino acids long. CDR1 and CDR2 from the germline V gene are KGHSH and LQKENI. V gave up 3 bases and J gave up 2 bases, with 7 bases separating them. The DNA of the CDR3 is TGTGCCAGCTCACCCCCAGGGAACTATGGCTACACCTTC. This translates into CASSPPGNYGYTF.

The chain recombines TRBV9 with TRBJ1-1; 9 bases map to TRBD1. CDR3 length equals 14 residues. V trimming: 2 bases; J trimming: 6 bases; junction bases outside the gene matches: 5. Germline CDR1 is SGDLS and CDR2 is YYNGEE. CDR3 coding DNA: TGTGCCAGCAGCGTCGGGACAGGGTTTCCTGAAGCTTTCTTT. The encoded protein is CASSVGTGFPEAFF.

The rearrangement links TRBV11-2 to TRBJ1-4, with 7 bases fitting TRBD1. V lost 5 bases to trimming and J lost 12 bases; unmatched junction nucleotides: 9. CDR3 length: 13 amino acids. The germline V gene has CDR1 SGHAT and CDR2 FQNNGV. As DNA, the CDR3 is TGTGCCAGCAGCCCCCCCGACAGGGAAGAACTGTTTTTT. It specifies CASSPPDREELFF.

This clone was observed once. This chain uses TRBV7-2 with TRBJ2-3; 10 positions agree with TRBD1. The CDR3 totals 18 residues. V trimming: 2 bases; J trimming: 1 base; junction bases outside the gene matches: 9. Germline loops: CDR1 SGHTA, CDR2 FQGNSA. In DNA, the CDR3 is TGTGCCAGCAGCTTAACAGGTCCGGGACAGGGGCGCACAGATACGCAGTATTTT. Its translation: CASSLTGPGQGRTDTQYF.

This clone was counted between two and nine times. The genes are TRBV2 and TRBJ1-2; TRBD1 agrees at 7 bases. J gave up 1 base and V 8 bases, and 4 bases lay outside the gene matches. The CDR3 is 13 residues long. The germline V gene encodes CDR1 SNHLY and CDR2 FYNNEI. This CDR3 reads CASDREINYGYTF. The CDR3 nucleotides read TGTGCCAGCGACAGGGAAATTAACTATGGCTACACCTTC.

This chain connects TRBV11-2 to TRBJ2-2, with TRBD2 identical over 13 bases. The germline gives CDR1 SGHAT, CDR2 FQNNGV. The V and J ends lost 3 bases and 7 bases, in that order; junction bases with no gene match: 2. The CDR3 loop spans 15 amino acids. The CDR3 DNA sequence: TGTGCCAGCAGCTTCCGGACTAGCGGGAGCGGGGAGCTGTTTTTT. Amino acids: CASSFRTSGSGELFF.

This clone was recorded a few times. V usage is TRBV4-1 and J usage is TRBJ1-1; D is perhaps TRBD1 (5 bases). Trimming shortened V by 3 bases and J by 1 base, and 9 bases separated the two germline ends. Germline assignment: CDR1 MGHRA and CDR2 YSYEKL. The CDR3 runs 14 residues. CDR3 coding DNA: TGCGCCAGCAGCCATCCCGACAGGAACACTGAAGCTTTCTTT. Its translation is CASSHPDRNTEAFF.